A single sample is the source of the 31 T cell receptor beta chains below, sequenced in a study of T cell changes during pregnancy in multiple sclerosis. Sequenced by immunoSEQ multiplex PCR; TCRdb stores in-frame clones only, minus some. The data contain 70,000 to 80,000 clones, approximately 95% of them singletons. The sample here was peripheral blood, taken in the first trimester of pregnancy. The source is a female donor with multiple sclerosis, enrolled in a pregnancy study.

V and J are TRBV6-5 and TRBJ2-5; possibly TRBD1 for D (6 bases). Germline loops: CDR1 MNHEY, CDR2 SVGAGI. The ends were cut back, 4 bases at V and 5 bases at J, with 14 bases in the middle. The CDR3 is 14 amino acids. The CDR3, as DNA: TGTGCCAGCAGTTCCTTGACAGGTTTGGAGACCCAGTACTTC. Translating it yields CASSSLTGLETQYF.

Here the CDR3 DNA reads TGTGCTAGTGGTTTGGTACTAGCGGGGGGGCAGGAGACCCAGTACTTC. Translating it yields CASGLVLAGGQETQYF. The V call is TRBV12-5, the J call TRBJ2-5; 13 bases fit TRBD2. The germline CDR1 and CDR2 sequences are LGHNT and FRNRAP. This CDR3 has 16 residues. With V trimmed by 0 bases and J by 5 bases, 3 bases remained unmatched.

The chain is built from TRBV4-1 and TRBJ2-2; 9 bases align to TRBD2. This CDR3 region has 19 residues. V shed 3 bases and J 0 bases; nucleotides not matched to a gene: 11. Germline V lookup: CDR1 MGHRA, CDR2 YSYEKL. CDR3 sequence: CASSHLPPVAGANTGELFF. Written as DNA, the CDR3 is TGCGCCAGCAGCCACCTTCCCCCTGTAGCGGGAGCGAACACCGGGGAGCTGTTTTTT.

The DNA of the CDR3 is TGCGCCAGCAGCTGGACAGGGGCTAACAAAAACATTCAGTACTTC. It encodes CASSWTGANKNIQYF. The chain recombines TRBV4-1 with TRBJ2-4; 9 bases align to TRBD1. With V trimmed by 5 bases and J by 3 bases, 5 bases remained unmatched. Germline V lookup: CDR1 MGHRA, CDR2 YSYEKL. The CDR3 totals 15 residues.

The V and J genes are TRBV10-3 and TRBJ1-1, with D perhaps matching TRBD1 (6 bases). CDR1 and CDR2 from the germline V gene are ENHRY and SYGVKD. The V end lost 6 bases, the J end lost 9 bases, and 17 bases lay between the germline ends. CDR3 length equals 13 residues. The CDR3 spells CAIREQGIHQAFF. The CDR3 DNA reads TGTGCCATCAGGGAACAGGGTATCCATCAAGCTTTCTTT.

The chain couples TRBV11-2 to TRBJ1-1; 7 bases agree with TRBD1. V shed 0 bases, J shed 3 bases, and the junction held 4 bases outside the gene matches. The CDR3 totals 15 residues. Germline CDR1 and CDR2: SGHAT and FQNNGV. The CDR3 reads CASSLEARGDTEAFF. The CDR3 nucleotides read TGTGCCAGCAGCTTAGAGGCCAGGGGGGACACTGAAGCTTTCTTT.

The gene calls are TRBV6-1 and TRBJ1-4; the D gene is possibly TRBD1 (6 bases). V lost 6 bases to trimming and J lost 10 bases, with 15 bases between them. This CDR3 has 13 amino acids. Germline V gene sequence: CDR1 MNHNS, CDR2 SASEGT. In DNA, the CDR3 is TGTGCCAGCAGACAGGGTGGGGCCTCAAAACTGTTTTTT. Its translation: CASRQGGASKLFF.

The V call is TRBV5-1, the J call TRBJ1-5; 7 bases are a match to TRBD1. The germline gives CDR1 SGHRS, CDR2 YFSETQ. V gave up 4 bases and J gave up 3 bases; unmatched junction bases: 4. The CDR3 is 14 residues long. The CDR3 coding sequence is TGCGCCAGCAGCAGGGACAGCCCCAATCAGCCCCAGCATTTT. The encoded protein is CASSRDSPNQPQHF. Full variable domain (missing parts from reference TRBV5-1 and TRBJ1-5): KAGVTQTPRYLIKTRGQQVTLSCSPISGHRSVSWYQQTPGQGLQFLFEYFSETQRNKGNFPGRFSGRQFSNSRSEMNVSTLELGDSALYLCASSRDSPNQPQHFGDGTRLSIL.

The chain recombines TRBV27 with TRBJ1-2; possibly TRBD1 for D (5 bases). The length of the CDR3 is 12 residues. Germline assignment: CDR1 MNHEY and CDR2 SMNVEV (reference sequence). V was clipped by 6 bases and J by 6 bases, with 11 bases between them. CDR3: CASSRRGNGYTF. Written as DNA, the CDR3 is TGTGCCAGCAGCCGGAGGGGAAATGGCTACACCTTC.

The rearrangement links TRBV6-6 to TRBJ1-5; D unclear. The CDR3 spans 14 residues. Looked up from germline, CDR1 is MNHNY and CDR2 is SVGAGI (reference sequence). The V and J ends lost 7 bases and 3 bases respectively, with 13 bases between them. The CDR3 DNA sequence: TGTGCCAGCACCCCGGGAGCCTCCAATCAGCCCCAGCATTTT. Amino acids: CASTPGASNQPQHF.

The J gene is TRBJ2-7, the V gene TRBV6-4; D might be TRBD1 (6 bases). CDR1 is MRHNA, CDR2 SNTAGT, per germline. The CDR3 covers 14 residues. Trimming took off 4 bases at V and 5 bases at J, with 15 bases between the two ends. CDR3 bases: TGTGCCAGCAGTGCCAAACCCACAGGGCACGAGCAGTACTTC. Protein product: CASSAKPTGHEQYF.

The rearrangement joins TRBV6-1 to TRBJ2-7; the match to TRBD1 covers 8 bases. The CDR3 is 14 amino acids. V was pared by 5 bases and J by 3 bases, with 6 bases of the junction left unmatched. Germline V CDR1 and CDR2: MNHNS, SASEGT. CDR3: CASSSRTGNYEQYF. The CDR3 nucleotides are TGTGCCAGCAGTTCCCGGACAGGGAACTACGAGCAGTACTTC.

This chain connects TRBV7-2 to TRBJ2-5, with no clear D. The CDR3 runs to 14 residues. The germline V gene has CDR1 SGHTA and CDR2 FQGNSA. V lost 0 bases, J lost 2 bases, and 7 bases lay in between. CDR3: CASSLASLQETQYF. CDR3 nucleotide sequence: TGTGCCAGCAGCTTAGCCTCCCTTCAAGAGACCCAGTACTTC. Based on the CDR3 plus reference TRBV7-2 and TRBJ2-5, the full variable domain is GAGVSQSPSNKVTEKGKDVELRCDPISGHTALYWYRQSLGQGLEFLIYFQGNSAPDKSGLPSDRFSAERTGGSVSTLTIQRTQQEDSAVYLCASSLASLQETQYFGPGTRLLVL.

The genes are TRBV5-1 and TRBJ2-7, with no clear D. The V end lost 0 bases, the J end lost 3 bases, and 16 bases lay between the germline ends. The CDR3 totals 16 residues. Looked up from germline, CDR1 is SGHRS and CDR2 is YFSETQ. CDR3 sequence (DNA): TGCGCCAGCAGCTTGGGTGGGTTCGCGGTCCTCTACGAGCAGTACTTC. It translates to CASSLGGFAVLYEQYF.

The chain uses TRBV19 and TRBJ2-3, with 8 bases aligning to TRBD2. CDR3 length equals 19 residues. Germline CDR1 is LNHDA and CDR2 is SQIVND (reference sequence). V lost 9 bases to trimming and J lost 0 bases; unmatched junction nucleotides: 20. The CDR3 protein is CASPICRTGGGESTDTQYF. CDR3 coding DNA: TGTGCCAGCCCGATATGCCGGACGGGGGGGGGCGAAAGCACAGATACGCAGTATTTT.

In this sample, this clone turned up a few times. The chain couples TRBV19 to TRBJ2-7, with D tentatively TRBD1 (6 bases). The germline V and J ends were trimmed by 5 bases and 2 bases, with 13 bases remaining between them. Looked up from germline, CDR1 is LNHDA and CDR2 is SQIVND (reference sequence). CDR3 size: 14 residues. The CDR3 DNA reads TGTGCCAGTAGTCAGGGACACGGGACCTACGAGCAGTACTTC. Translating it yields CASSQGHGTYEQYF.

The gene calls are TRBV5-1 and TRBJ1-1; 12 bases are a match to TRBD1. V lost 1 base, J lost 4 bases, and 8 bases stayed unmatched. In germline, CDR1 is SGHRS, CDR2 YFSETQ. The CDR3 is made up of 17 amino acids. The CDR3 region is CASSLMGQGAVGTEAFF. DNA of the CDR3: TGCGCCAGCAGCTTGATGGGACAGGGGGCAGTGGGCACTGAAGCTTTCTTT. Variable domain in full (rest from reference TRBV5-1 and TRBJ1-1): KAGVTQTPRYLIKTRGQQVTLSCSPISGHRSVSWYQQTPGQGLQFLFEYFSETQRNKGNFPGRFSGRQFSNSRSEMNVSTLELGDSALYLCASSLMGQGAVGTEAFFGQGTRLTVV.

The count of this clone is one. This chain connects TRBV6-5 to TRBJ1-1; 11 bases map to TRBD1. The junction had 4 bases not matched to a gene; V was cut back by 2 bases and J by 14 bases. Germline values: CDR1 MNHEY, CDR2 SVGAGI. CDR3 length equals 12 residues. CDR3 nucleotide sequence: TGTGCCAGCAGTTACGGGACAGGGGGGGAGTTCTTT. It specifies CASSYGTGGEFF.

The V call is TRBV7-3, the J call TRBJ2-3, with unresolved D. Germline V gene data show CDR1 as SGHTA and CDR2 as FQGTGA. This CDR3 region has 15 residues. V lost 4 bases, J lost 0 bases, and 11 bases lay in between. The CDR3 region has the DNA TGTGCCAGCAGCTCGACTTCGACTAGCACAGATACGCAGTATTTT. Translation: CASSSTSTSTDTQYF.

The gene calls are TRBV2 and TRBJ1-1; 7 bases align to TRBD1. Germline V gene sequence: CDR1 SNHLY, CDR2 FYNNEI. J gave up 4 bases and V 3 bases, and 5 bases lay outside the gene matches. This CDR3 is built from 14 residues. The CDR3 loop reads CASSETGWITEAFF. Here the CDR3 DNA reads TGTGCCAGCAGTGAGACAGGGTGGATCACTGAAGCTTTCTTT.

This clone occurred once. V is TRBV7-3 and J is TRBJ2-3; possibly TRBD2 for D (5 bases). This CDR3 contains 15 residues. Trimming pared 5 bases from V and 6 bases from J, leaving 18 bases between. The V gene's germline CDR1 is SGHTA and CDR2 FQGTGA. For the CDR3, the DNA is TGTGCCAGCAGCACCCCGGGGTTAAAAACCGATACGCAGTATTTT. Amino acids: CASSTPGLKTDTQYF.

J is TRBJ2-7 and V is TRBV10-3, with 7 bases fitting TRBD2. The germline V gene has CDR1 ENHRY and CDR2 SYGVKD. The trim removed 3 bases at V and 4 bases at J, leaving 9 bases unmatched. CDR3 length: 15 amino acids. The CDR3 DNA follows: TGTGCCATCAGTGAAGGATCTAGCGGATTGTACGAGCAGTACTTC. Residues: CAISEGSSGLYEQYF.

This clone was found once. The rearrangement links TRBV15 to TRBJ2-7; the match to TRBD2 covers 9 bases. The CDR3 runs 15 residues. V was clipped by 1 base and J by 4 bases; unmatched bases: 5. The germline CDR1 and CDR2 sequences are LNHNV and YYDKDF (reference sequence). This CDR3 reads CATSRGSGRLYEQYF. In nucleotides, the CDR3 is TGTGCCACCAGCAGAGGAAGCGGGAGGTTGTACGAGCAGTACTTC.

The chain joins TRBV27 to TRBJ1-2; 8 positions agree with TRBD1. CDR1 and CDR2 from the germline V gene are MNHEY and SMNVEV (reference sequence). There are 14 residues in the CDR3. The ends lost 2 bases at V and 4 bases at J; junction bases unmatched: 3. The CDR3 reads CASSLAGTGYGYTF. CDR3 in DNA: TGTGCCAGCAGTTTAGCCGGGACAGGCTATGGCTACACCTTC.

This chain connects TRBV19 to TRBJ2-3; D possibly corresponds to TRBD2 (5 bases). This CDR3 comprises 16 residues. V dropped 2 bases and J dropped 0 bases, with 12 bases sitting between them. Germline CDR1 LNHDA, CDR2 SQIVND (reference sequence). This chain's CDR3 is CASSISGGFSTDTQYF. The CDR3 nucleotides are TGTGCCAGTAGTATATCGGGCGGGTTCAGCACAGATACGCAGTATTTT.

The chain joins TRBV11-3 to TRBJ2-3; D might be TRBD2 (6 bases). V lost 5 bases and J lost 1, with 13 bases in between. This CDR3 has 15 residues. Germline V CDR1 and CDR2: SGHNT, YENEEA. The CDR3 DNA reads TGTGCCAGCAGCCCGGGAGAGATCGGCACAGATACGCAGTATTTT. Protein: CASSPGEIGTDTQYF.

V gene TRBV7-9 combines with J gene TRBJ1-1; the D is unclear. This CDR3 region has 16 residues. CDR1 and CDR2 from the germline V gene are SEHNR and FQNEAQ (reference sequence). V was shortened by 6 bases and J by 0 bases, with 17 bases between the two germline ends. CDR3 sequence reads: CASRMASVRMNTEAFF. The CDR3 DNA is TGTGCCAGCAGGATGGCTTCTGTGCGGATGAACACTGAAGCTTTCTTT. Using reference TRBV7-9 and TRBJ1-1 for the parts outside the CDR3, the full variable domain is DTGVSQNPRHKITKRGQNVTFRCDPISEHNRLYWYRQTLGQGPEFLTYFQNEAQLEKSRLLSDRFSAERPKGSFSTLEIQRTEQGDSAMYLCASRMASVRMNTEAFFGQGTRLTVV.

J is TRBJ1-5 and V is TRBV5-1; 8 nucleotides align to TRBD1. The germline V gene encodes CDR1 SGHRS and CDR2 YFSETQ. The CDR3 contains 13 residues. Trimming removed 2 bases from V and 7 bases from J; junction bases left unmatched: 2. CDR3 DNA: TGCGCCAGCAGCTTCGGACAGGGCCAGCCCCAGCATTTT. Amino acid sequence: CASSFGQGQPQHF.

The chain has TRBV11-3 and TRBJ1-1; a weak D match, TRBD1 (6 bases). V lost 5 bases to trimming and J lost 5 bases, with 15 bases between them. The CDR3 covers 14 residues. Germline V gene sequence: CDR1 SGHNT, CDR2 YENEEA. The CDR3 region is CASSHQRGSTEAFF. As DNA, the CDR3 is TGTGCCAGCAGCCATCAGAGGGGGAGTACTGAAGCTTTCTTT.

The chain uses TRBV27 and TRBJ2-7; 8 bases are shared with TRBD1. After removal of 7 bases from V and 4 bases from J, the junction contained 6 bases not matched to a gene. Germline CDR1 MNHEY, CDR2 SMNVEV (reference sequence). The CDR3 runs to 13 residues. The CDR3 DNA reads TGTGCCAGCAAGACAGGGGATTCTTACGAGCAGTACTTC. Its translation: CASKTGDSYEQYF.

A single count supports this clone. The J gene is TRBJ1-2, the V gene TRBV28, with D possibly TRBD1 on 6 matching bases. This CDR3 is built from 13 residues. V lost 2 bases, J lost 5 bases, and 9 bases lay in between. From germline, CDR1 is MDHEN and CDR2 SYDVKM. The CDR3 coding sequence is TGTGCCAGCAGTTTAGGGGGGGCGTATGGCTACACCTTC. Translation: CASSLGGAYGYTF.